These 20 T cell receptor beta chains share one sample of origin, sequenced in a study of blood T cell repertoires in COVID-19. TCRdb keeps only in-frame clones here, not all; method: immunoSEQ multiplex PCR. This sample has about 370,000 clones; around 89% occur once, and the top ten carry approximately 1%. Sequenced: PBMCs or T cells enriched from blood (not recorded which). These receptors were obtained from a man younger than 30 who had recovered from COVID-19.

The rearrangement joins TRBV3-1 (or the pseudogene TRBV3-2) to TRBJ2-3; D may be TRBD2 (5 bases). CDR3 length: 15 amino acids. The germline V gene encodes CDR1 LGHDT and CDR2 YNNKEL (reference sequence). The V gene lost 4 bases and the J gene lost 2 bases, with 13 bases spanning the gap. Written as DNA, the CDR3 is TGTGCCAGCAGCCTTGGCGGGCCGGTCACAGATACGCAGTATTTT. Protein sequence: CASSLGGPVTDTQYF.

The gene calls are TRBV24-1 and TRBJ2-1; 7 bases line up with TRBD2. The CDR3 is 16 residues long. V dropped 3 bases and J dropped 2; count of bases not matched to a gene: 6. The germline gives CDR1 KGHDR, CDR2 SFDVKD. The CDR3 reads CATSDASGLAYNEQFF. The CDR3 nucleotides read TGTGCCACCAGTGATGCGTCAGGACTAGCCTACAATGAGCAGTTCTTC.

This clone showed up just a few times. V and J are TRBV7-2 and TRBJ2-1; 14 nucleotides align to TRBD2. Germline loops: CDR1 SGHTA, CDR2 FQGNSA. Trimming cost V 5 bases and J 7 bases; bases outside gene matches: 4. This CDR3 comprises 15 residues. CDR3 DNA sequence: TGTGCCAGCAGCCAGACTAGCGGGGGGGCGAATGAGCAGTTCTTC. Its protein is CASSQTSGGANEQFF.

The chain carries TRBV5-6 and TRBJ2-3; 9 bases agree with TRBD2. Germline V gene sequence: CDR1 SGHDT, CDR2 YYEEEE. CDR3 length: 15 amino acids. V dropped 3 bases and J dropped 2; count of bases not matched to a gene: 4. The CDR3 is CASSYLAGVTDTQYF. The CDR3 DNA follows: TGTGCCAGCAGCTATTTAGCGGGGGTCACAGATACGCAGTATTTT.

The CDR3 DNA reads as TGTGCCAGCAGCCCGAGACAGGGGGCCCCCGGGGAGCTGTTTTTT. Translating gives CASSPRQGAPGELFF. V and J are TRBV7-9 and TRBJ2-2; 10 bases line up with TRBD1. The V and J ends lost 5 bases and 6 bases, in that order; junction bases with no gene match: 6. Germline lookup yields CDR1 SEHNR and CDR2 FQNEAQ (reference sequence). This CDR3 region has 15 residues.

The genes are TRBV4-1 and TRBJ2-7, with a weak D call TRBD1 (5 bases). The V gene lost 2 bases and the J gene lost 5 bases, with 16 bases spanning the gap. The CDR3 has 15 amino acids. Germline V gene sequence: CDR1 MGHRA, CDR2 YSYEKL. The CDR3 sequence: CASSQRNRQGDEQYF. The CDR3 DNA reads TGCGCCAGCAGCCAACGAAACCGGCAGGGCGACGAGCAGTACTTC.

V and J are TRBV14 and TRBJ2-7, with D uncertain. This CDR3 has 14 residues. Trimming stripped 0 bases from V and 3 bases from J, with 9 bases between. CDR1 and CDR2 from the germline V gene are SGHDN and FVKESK. The CDR3 loop is CASSQEASFYEQYF. The CDR3 DNA reads as TGTGCCAGCAGCCAAGAAGCAAGTTTCTACGAGCAGTACTTC.

The chain carries TRBV3-1 (or the pseudogene TRBV3-2) and TRBJ2-7; 8 bases match TRBD1. The trim removed 5 bases at V and 4 bases at J, leaving 7 bases unmatched. Per germline, CDR1 LGHDT and CDR2 YNNKEL (reference sequence). This CDR3 is built from 14 residues. This chain's CDR3 is CASSKDRAGYEQYF. The CDR3 DNA is TGTGCCAGCAGCAAGGACAGGGCGGGATACGAGCAGTACTTC.

The CDR3 here is CASSVGGPGELFF. The CDR3 DNA follows: TGTGCCAGCAGCGTAGGGGGCCCCGGGGAGCTGTTTTTT. J is TRBJ2-2 and V is TRBV9; D may be TRBD1 (5 bases). In germline, CDR1 is SGDLS, CDR2 YYNGEE. This CDR3 is 13 amino acids long. V lost 0 bases to trimming and J lost 6 bases, with 6 bases between them.

V usage is TRBV7-3 and J usage is TRBJ2-1; 11 nucleotides match TRBD2. The CDR3 is 17 residues long. Germline-derived CDR1 and CDR2 are SGHTA and FQGTGA. V lost 5 bases, J lost 0 bases, and 6 bases stayed unmatched. CDR3 sequence: CASSLAGGISSYNEQFF. CDR3 in DNA: TGTGCCAGCAGCCTAGCGGGAGGCATTAGCTCCTACAATGAGCAGTTCTTC.

V usage is TRBV4-1 and J usage is TRBJ1-1; TRBD1 aligns across 7 bases. Germline values: CDR1 MGHRA, CDR2 YSYEKL. J gave up 2 bases and V 0 bases, and 3 bases lay outside the gene matches. The CDR3 runs 15 residues. The CDR3 spells CASSQETGLNTEAFF. The CDR3 DNA sequence: TGCGCCAGCAGCCAAGAGACAGGGCTAAACACTGAAGCTTTCTTT.

The V call is TRBV28, the J call TRBJ1-2; D is perhaps TRBD1 (6 bases). Germline CDR1 and CDR2: MDHEN and SYDVKM. V was cut by 5 bases and J by 4 bases, with 14 bases left in between. The CDR3 is 14 residues long. The DNA for the CDR3 is TGTGCCAGCAGTCCCCCGGACAGAATCTATGGCTACACCTTC. Protein product: CASSPPDRIYGYTF.

This chain connects TRBV24-1 to TRBJ2-7, with D possibly being TRBD1 (6 bases). V was trimmed by 9 bases and J by 7 bases, leaving 18 bases between them. CDR3 length: 13 residues. Germline lookup yields CDR1 KGHDR and CDR2 SFDVKD. Written as DNA, the CDR3 is TGTGCCACCGGCTCCGACAATACAGGGGAGCAGTACTTC. Its translation: CATGSDNTGEQYF.

The V call is TRBV12-3 or TRBV12-4, the J call TRBJ1-1; D call uncertain. The CDR3 sequence is 13 residues long. V was cut by 5 bases and J by 0 bases, with 7 bases left in between. The CDR3 DNA sequence: TGTGCCAGCAGTCCCAAATTGAACACTGAAGCTTTCTTT. It encodes CASSPKLNTEAFF.

The V call is TRBV13, the J call TRBJ2-1; 9 positions match TRBD1. Germline CDR1 reads PRHDT; CDR2 reads FYEKMQ (reference sequence). J was trimmed by 6 bases and V by 0 bases; bases with no gene match: 3. The CDR3 runs to 15 residues. The CDR3 reads CASSLGTGGFNEQFF. CDR3 sequence (DNA): TGTGCCAGCAGCTTAGGGACAGGGGGGTTCAATGAGCAGTTCTTC.

The chain combines TRBV19 with TRBJ1-2; the D is unclear. The CDR3 length is 12 residues. The germline V and J ends were trimmed by 5 bases and 8 bases, with 12 bases remaining between them. The germline gives CDR1 LNHDA, CDR2 SQIVND (reference sequence). The chain's CDR3 is CASSAEALGYTF. DNA for the CDR3: TGTGCCAGTAGTGCGGAAGCATTAGGCTACACCTTC.

The chain carries TRBV3-1 (or the pseudogene TRBV3-2) and TRBJ2-2, with 10 bases identical to TRBD2. The ends lost 4 bases at V and 2 bases at J; junction bases unmatched: 1. Germline V gives CDR1 LGHDT, CDR2 YNNKEL (reference sequence). CDR3 length equals 15 residues. CDR3 sequence (DNA): TGTGCCAGCAGCCGACTAGCGGGTAACACCGGGGAGCTGTTTTTT. Translated: CASSRLAGNTGELFF.

The rearrangement uses TRBV6-1 and TRBJ1-1, with D unresolved. The length of the CDR3 is 14 residues. With 0 bases removed from V and 0 bases from J, the gap between germline ends came to 5 bases. The germline gives CDR1 MNHNS, CDR2 SASEGT. CDR3 in DNA: TGTGCCAGCAGTGAAGCGAGTTTGAACACTGAAGCTTTCTTT. Protein: CASSEASLNTEAFF.

The chain carries TRBV18 and TRBJ1-2, with 8 bases matching TRBD1. The germline V gene encodes CDR1 KGHSH and CDR2 LQKENI. V lost 4 bases and J lost 4; bases outside the gene matches: 5. This CDR3 has 14 amino acids. CDR3 protein: CASSLDRALYGYTF. As DNA, the CDR3 is TGTGCCAGCTCACTGGACAGGGCCCTCTATGGCTACACCTTC.

This rearrangement joins TRBV2 to TRBJ2-1, with D possibly matching TRBD2 (6 bases). Germline-derived CDR1 and CDR2 are SNHLY and FYNNEI. This CDR3 comprises 13 residues. The CDR3 region has the DNA TGTGCTCCAGCAACGGGACTCTACAATGAGCAGTTCTTC. Its protein is CAPATGLYNEQFF.